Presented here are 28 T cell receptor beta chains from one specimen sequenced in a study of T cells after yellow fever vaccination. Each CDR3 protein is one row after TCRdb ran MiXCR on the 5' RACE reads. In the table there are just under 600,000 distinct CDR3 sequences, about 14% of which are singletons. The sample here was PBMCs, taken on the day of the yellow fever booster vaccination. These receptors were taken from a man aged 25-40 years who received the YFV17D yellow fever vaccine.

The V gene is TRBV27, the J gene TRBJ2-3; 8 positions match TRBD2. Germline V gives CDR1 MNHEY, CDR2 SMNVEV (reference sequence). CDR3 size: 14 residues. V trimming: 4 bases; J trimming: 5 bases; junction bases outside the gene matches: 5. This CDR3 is CASSWGLAGDTQYF. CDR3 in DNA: TGTGCCAGCAGTTGGGGGCTAGCGGGAGATACGCAGTATTTT.

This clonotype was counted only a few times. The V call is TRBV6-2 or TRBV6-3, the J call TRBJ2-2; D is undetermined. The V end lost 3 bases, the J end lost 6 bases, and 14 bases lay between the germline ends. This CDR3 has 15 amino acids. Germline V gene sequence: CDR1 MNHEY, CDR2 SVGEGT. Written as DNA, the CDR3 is TGTGCCAGCAGTTATGGGCCCGTCATTGCCGGGGAGCTGTTTTTT. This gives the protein CASSYGPVIAGELFF.

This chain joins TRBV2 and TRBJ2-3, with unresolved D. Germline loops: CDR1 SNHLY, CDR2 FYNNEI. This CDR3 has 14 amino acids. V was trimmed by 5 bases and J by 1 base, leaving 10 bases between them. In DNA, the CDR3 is TGTGCCAGCAGTCTATTCGGAGGCACAGATACGCAGTATTTT. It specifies CASSLFGGTDTQYF.

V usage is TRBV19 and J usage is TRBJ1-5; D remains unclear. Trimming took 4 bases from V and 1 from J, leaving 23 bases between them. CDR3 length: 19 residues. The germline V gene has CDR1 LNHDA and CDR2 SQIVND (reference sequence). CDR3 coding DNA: TGTGCCAGTAGTAGCCCCCTGGGCAGAGAATCCTTAAGCAATCAGCCCCAGCATTTT. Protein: CASSSPLGRESLSNQPQHF.

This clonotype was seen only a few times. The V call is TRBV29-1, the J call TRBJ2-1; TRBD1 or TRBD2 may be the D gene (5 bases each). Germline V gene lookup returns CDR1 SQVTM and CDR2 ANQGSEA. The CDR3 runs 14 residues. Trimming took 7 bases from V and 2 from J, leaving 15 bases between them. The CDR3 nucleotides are TGCAGCGCAACGAGCGGACAAGCCTACAATGAGCAGTTCTTC. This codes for CSATSGQAYNEQFF.

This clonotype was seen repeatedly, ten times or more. DNA for the CDR3: TGTGCCAGCAGTTCGGCGGGGGTGGGCACAGATACGCAGTATTTT. Protein: CASSSAGVGTDTQYF. The J gene is TRBJ2-3, the V gene TRBV12-3 or TRBV12-4; TRBD2 matches at 7 bases. The CDR3 runs 15 residues. With 4 bases clipped from V and 1 base from J, the junction kept 5 bases outside the gene matches.

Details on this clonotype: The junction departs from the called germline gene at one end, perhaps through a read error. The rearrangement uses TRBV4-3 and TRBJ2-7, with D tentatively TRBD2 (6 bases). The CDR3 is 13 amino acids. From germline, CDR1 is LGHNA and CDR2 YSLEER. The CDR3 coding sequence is TGCGCCAGCAGCCAAGACCTGGGACTGGCTAGTCACTTC. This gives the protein CASSQDLGLASHF.

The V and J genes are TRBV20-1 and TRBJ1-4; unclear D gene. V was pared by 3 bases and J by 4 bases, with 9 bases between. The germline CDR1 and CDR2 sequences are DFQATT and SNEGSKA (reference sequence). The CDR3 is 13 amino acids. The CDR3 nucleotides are TGCAGTGCTAGGGAGGGTGTTAATGAAAAACTGTTTTTT. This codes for CSAREGVNEKLFF.

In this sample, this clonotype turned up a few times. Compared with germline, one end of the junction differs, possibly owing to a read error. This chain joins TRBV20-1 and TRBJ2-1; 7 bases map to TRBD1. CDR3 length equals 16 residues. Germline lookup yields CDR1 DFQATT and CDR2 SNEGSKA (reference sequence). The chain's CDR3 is CCASSPTGLFYNEQFF. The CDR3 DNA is TGCTGTGCTAGCAGTCCGACAGGGTTGTTCTACAATGAGCAGTTCTTC.

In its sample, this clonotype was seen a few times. The CDR3 bases are TGTGCCAGCAGTTACCAGGGTATCGGGAGTGGCGAGCAGTACTTC. Protein sequence: CASSYQGIGSGEQYF. The chain carries TRBV6-5 and TRBJ2-7; D may be TRBD2 (6 bases). This CDR3 comprises 15 residues. Germline assignment: CDR1 MNHEY and CDR2 SVGAGI. Trimming removed 2 bases from V and 6 bases from J, with 17 bases in between.

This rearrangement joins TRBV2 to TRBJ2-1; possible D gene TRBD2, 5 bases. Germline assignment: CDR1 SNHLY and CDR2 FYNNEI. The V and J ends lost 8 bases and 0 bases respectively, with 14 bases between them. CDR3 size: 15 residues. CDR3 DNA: TGTGCCAGCGGTTATGGGAGCGGCTCCTACAATGAGCAGTTCTTC. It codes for CASGYGSGSYNEQFF. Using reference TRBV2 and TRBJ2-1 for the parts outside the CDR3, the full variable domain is EPEVTQTPSHQVTQMGQEVILRCVPISNHLYFYWYRQILGQKVEFLVSFYNNEISEKSEIFDDQFSVERPDGSNFTLKIRSTKLEDSAMYFCASGYGSGSYNEQFFGPGTRLTVL.

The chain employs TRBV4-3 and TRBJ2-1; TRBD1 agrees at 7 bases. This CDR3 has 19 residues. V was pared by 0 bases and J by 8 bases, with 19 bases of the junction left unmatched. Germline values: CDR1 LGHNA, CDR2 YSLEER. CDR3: CASSQDARGSDLWGDEQFF. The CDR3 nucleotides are TGCGCCAGCAGCCAAGATGCCAGGGGGTCGGACCTGTGGGGAGATGAGCAGTTCTTC.

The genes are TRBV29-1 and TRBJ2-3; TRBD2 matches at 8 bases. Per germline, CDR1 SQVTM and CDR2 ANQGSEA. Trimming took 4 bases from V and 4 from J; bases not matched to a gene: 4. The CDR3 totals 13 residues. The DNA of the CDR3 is TGCAGCGTTGGGAGCGGGAGCGCAGATACGCAGTATTTT. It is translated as CSVGSGSADTQYF.

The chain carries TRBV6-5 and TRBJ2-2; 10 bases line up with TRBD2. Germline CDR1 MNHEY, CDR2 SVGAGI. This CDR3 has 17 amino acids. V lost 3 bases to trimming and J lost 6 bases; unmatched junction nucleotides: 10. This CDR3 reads CASSYNSGRRFPGELFF. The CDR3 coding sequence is TGTGCCAGCAGTTATAATAGCGGGAGGAGATTCCCCGGGGAGCTGTTTTTT.

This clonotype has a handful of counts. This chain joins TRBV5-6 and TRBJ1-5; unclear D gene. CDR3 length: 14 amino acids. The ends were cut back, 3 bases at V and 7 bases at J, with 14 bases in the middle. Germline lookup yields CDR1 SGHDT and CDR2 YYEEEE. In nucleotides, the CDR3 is TGTGCCAGCAGCTCTACCCGGGGTGGACAGCCCCAGCATTTT. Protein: CASSSTRGGQPQHF.

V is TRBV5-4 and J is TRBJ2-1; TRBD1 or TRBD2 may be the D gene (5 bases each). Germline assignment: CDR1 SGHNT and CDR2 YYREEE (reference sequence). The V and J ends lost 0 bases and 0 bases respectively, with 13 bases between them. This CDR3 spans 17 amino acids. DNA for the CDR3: TGTGCCAGCAGCTTGGTGGGACCGCCGAGCTCCTACAATGAGCAGTTCTTC. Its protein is CASSLVGPPSSYNEQFF.

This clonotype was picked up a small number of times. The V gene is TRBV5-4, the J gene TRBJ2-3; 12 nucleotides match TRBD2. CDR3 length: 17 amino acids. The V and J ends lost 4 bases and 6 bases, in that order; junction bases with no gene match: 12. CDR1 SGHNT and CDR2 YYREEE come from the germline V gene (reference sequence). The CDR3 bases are TGTGCCAGCAGCGTCGGGACTAGCGGGTTCCGGGGGGATACGCAGTATTTT. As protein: CASSVGTSGFRGDTQYF.

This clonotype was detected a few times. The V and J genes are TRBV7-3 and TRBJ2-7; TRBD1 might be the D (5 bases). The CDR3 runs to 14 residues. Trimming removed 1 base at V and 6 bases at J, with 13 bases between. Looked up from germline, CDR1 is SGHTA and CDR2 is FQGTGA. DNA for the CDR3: TGTGCCAGCAGCTTAAGTGGGGCTATGGTCGAGCAGTACTTC. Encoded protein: CASSLSGAMVEQYF. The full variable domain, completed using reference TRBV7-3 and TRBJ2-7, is GAGVSQTPSNKVTEKGKYVELRCDPISGHTALYWYRQSLGQGPEFLIYFQGTGAADDSGLPNDRFFAVRPEGSVSTLKIQRTERGDSAVYLCASSLSGAMVEQYFGPGTRLTVT.

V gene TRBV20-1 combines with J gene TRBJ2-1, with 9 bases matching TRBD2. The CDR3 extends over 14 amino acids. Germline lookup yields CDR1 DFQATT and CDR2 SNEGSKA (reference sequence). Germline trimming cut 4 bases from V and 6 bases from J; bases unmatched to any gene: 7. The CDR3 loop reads CSATDPLAGNEQFF. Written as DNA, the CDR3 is TGCAGTGCTACTGACCCACTAGCGGGCAATGAGCAGTTCTTC.

In nucleotides, the CDR3 is TGTGCCAGCAGTTTAGTCAGGGAAGGCGGGAACTATGGCTACACCTTC. As protein: CASSLVREGGNYGYTF. The V gene is TRBV27, the J gene TRBJ1-2; perhaps TRBD1 as D (5 bases). The CDR3 consists of 16 residues. Germline-derived CDR1 and CDR2 are MNHEY and SMNVEV (reference sequence). V was clipped by 2 bases and J by 2 bases, with 15 bases between them.

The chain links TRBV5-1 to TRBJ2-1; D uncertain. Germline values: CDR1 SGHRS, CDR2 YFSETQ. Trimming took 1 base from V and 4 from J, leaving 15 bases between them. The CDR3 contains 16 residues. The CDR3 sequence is CASSLKQPSPYNEQFF. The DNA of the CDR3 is TGCGCCAGCAGCTTGAAACAACCCTCGCCTTACAATGAGCAGTTCTTC.

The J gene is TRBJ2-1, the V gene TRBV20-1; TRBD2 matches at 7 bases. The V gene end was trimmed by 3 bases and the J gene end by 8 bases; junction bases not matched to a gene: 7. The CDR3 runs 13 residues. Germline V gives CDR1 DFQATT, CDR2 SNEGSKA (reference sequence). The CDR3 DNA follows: TGCAGTGCTAGGTGGGAGGGCCGCTATGAGCAGTTCTTC. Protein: CSARWEGRYEQFF.

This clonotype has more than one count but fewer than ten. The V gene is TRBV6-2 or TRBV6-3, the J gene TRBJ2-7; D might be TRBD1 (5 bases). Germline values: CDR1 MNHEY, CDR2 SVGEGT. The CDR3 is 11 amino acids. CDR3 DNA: TGTGCGACAGCCGTCGTGGGTGAGCAGTACTTC. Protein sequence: CATAVVGEQYF.

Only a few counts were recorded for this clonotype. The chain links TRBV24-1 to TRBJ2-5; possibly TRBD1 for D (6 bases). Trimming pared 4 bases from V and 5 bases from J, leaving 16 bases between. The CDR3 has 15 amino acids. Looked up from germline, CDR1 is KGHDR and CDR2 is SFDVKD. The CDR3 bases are TGTGCCACCAGTGACCCCCGTCGGCAGGGGGAGACCCAGTACTTC. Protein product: CATSDPRRQGETQYF.

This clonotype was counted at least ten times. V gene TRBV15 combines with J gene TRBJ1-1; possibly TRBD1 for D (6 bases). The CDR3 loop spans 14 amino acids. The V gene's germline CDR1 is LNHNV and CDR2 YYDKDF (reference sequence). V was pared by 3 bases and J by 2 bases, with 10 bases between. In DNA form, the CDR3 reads TGTGCCACCAGCAGGAACAGGGCTAACACTGAAGCTTTCTTT. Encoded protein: CATSRNRANTEAFF.

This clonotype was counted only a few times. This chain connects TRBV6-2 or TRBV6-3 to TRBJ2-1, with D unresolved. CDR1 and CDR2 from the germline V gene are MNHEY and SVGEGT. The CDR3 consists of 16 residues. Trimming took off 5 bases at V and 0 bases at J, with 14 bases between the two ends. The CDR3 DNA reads TGTGCCAGCAGTCGAAAAGACGGTAGCTCCTACAATGAGCAGTTCTTC. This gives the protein CASSRKDGSSYNEQFF.

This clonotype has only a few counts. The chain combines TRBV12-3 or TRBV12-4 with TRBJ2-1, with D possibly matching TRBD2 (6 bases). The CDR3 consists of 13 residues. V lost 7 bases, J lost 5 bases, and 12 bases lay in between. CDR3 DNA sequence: TGTGCCAGCACCCTTAGCGGTCACAATGAGCAGTTCTTC. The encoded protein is CASTLSGHNEQFF.

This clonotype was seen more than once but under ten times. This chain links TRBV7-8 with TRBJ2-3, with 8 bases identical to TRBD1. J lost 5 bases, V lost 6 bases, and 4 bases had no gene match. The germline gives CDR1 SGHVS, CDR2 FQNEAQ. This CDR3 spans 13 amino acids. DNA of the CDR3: TGTGCCAGCAGTCGACAGGGGATAGATACGCAGTATTTT. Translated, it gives CASSRQGIDTQYF.